These 25 T cell receptor beta chains were sequenced from one sample in a study of blood T cell repertoires in COVID-19. Assay used: immunoSEQ multiplex PCR; TCRdb lists only in-frame clones, some missing. The sample lists nearly 110,000 clones; less than 90% were seen once. The source material was peripheral blood. These TCRs come from a human donor in a cohort sampled during active COVID-19.

The chain has TRBV7-8 and TRBJ2-5; D is possibly TRBD2 (6 bases). The CDR3 is made up of 13 amino acids. Trimming stripped 5 bases from V and 7 bases from J, with 14 bases between. Germline-derived CDR1 and CDR2 are SGHVS and FQNEAQ. CDR3: CASSPGTSVTQYF. The CDR3 DNA reads TGTGCCAGCAGCCCCGGGACTTCGGTGACCCAGTACTTC.

The gene calls are TRBV5-6 and TRBJ2-7, with 9 bases fitting TRBD1. The trim removed 6 bases at V and 7 bases at J, leaving 11 bases unmatched. The germline V gene encodes CDR1 SGHDT and CDR2 YYEEEE. The CDR3 extends over 14 amino acids. CDR3: CASTRDREVREQYF. CDR3 sequence (DNA): TGTGCCAGCACCCGGGACAGGGAAGTGCGGGAGCAGTACTTC.

This chain joins TRBV3-1 (or the pseudogene TRBV3-2) and TRBJ2-1; TRBD1 is a possible D gene (6 bases). The germline CDR1 and CDR2 sequences are LGHDT and YNNKEL (reference sequence). This CDR3 has 16 residues. Trimming removed 0 bases from V and 6 bases from J, with 15 bases in between. The CDR3 reads CASSQDRTEGFNEQFF. CDR3 bases: TGTGCCAGCAGCCAAGATAGGACAGAGGGTTTCAATGAGCAGTTCTTC.

The J gene is TRBJ1-2, the V gene TRBV30, with 7 positions matching TRBD1. The CDR3 has 16 amino acids. The germline gives CDR1 GTSNPN, CDR2 SVGIG (reference sequence). Trimming removed 0 bases from V and 4 bases from J; junction bases left unmatched: 11. The CDR3 coding sequence is TGTGCCTGGAGTGTGGGCTCGACAGGGATGACCTATGGCTACACCTTC. This encodes CAWSVGSTGMTYGYTF.

This clone was counted a single time. The genes are TRBV12-3 or TRBV12-4 and TRBJ1-6; D may be TRBD1 (6 bases). The CDR3 runs to 13 residues. Trimming cost V 5 bases and J 10 bases, with 12 bases left between them. The CDR3 bases are TGTGCCAGCAGTCGTACAGGGTTCTCACCCCTCCACTTT. Protein product: CASSRTGFSPLHF.

The table lists this clone with a few counts. The chain employs TRBV7-2 and TRBJ1-2; 7 bases align to TRBD1. This CDR3 region has 13 residues. The V gene end was trimmed by 5 bases and the J gene end by 4 bases; junction bases not matched to a gene: 4. The germline CDR1 and CDR2 sequences are SGHTA and FQGNSA. CDR3 sequence: CASSVGQSYGYTF. CDR3 bases: TGTGCCAGCAGCGTGGGACAGAGCTATGGCTACACCTTC.

This chain uses TRBV6-5 with TRBJ2-5; 10 nucleotides agree with TRBD2. The CDR3 has 15 residues. V shed 0 bases and J 3 bases; nucleotides not matched to a gene: 1. Germline-derived CDR1 and CDR2 are MNHEY and SVGAGI. CDR3 sequence: CASSYSGTSEETQYF. The CDR3 DNA sequence: TGTGCCAGCAGTTACTCAGGGACTAGCGAAGAGACCCAGTACTTC.

This chain uses TRBV7-2 with TRBJ2-1; 9 bases map to TRBD2. The CDR3 contains 17 residues. Looked up from germline, CDR1 is SGHTA and CDR2 is FQGNSA. The trim removed 2 bases at V and 6 bases at J, leaving 11 bases unmatched. CDR3 sequence: CASSLLGLAGLGNEQFF. The CDR3 DNA reads as TGTGCCAGCAGCTTATTAGGGCTAGCGGGATTGGGCAATGAGCAGTTCTTC.

The gene calls are TRBV28 and TRBJ2-7; 12 bases are shared with TRBD2. Germline values: CDR1 MDHEN, CDR2 SYDVKM. V gave up 1 base and J gave up 5 bases; unmatched junction bases: 6. The CDR3 covers 16 residues. CDR3 region: CASSLSGLAGGDEQYF. In DNA form, the CDR3 reads TGTGCCAGCAGTTTATCGGGGCTAGCGGGGGGGGACGAGCAGTACTTC.

This clone was picked up one time. The chain joins TRBV4-3 to TRBJ2-1, with D maybe TRBD1 (5 bases). The CDR3 covers 16 residues. Per the germline V gene, CDR1 is LGHNA and CDR2 is YSLEER. V lost 4 bases and J 0 bases, leaving 13 bases between the germline ends. In DNA, the CDR3 is TGCGCCAGCAGCCTTATACACAGGACCTCCTACAATGAGCAGTTCTTC. Translation gives CASSLIHRTSYNEQFF.

This chain connects TRBV9 to TRBJ2-2; tentative D call: TRBD2 (6 bases). The germline V gene encodes CDR1 SGDLS and CDR2 YYNGEE. Trimming took off 3 bases at V and 7 bases at J, with 16 bases between the two ends. The CDR3 has 15 residues. The DNA of the CDR3 is TGTGCCAGCAGCGGCCCCCGGGAGAGGTTCGGGGAGCTGTTTTTT. Protein: CASSGPRERFGELFF.

V and J are TRBV5-1 and TRBJ2-3; TRBD2 matches at 10 bases. The germline V gene encodes CDR1 SGHRS and CDR2 YFSETQ. The CDR3 spans 16 residues. Losses at the gene ends were 1 base for V and 4 bases for J; bases not matched to a gene: 6. CDR3 region: CASSLSLAGVSDTQYF. CDR3 nucleotides: TGCGCCAGCAGCTTGTCTCTAGCGGGAGTGTCAGATACGCAGTATTTT.

This clone appeared a single time. This chain links TRBV10-3 with TRBJ1-5; D not resolved. Trimming cost V 3 bases and J 4 bases, with 7 bases left between them. The CDR3 contains 13 residues. Looked up from germline, CDR1 is ENHRY and CDR2 is SYGVKD. The DNA for the CDR3 is TGTGCCATCAGTGATGCCGGGAATCAGCCCCAGCATTTT. Protein: CAISDAGNQPQHF.

This clone was counted once. V gene TRBV19 combines with J gene TRBJ2-5; 15 bases agree with TRBD2. Germline CDR1 and CDR2: LNHDA and SQIVND (reference sequence). The CDR3 is made up of 16 amino acids. V was clipped by 5 bases and J by 2 bases; unmatched bases: 3. This CDR3 is CASSLGLAGGQETQYF. CDR3 nucleotides: TGTGCCAGTAGTCTGGGACTAGCGGGAGGACAAGAGACCCAGTACTTC.

The chain carries TRBV7-9 and TRBJ2-2; D unresolved. V shed 2 bases and J shed 7 bases, with 11 bases lying between them. The germline CDR1 and CDR2 sequences are SEHNR and FQNEAQ (reference sequence). The length of the CDR3 is 14 residues. The DNA of the CDR3 is TGTGCCAGCAGCTTACTTACGTCCGGCGGGGAGCTGTTTTTT. This gives the protein CASSLLTSGGELFF. The variable domain in full, with the rest retrieved from reference TRBV7-9 and TRBJ2-2, is DTGVSQNPRHKITKRGQNVTFRCDPISEHNRLYWYRQTLGQGPEFLTYFQNEAQLEKSRLLSDRFSAERPKGSFSTLEIQRTEQGDSAMYLCASSLLTSGGELFFGEGSRLTVL.

J is TRBJ2-1 and V is TRBV10-3; tentatively, D is TRBD2 (5 bases). Trimming stripped 0 bases from V and 6 bases from J, with 12 bases between. CDR3 length equals 15 residues. Germline CDR1 is ENHRY and CDR2 is SYGVKD. The CDR3 DNA sequence: TGTGCCATCAGTGAGTCGGCTCAGGCGGGCAATGAGCAGTTCTTC. Its translation: CAISESAQAGNEQFF.

V and J are TRBV19 and TRBJ2-1; 8 bases match TRBD2. The CDR3 sequence is 15 residues long. CDR1 is LNHDA and CDR2 is SQIVND in the germline V gene (reference sequence). The J segment lost 3 bases and the V segment lost 3 bases, leaving 4 bases of the junction unmatched. CDR3 DNA sequence: TGTGCCAGTAGTATTGGAGGGACTAGCTACAATGAGCAGTTCTTC. It codes for CASSIGGTSYNEQFF.

V is TRBV23-1 and J is TRBJ2-6; 9 bases align to TRBD1. TRBV23-1 is flagged as an ORF with uncertain function. This CDR3 comprises 18 residues. With V trimmed by 0 bases and J by 0 bases, 3 bases remained unmatched. CDR3 sequence (DNA): TGCGCCAGCAGTCAATCGTCGGGACAGGGCTCTGGGGCCAACGTCCTGACTTTC. Its translation is CASSQSSGQGSGANVLTF.

This clone was recorded once. The V call is TRBV5-5, the J call TRBJ1-1, with D unclear. Germline V gene lookup returns CDR1 SGHKS and CDR2 YYEKEE (reference sequence). There are 14 residues in the CDR3. V gave up 4 bases and J gave up 1 base, with 11 bases separating them. Here the CDR3 DNA reads TGTGCCAGCAGCCTTGTACAGCAGAACACTGAAGCTTTCTTT. This gives the protein CASSLVQQNTEAFF.

In this sample, this clone turned up once. The CDR3 DNA reads as TGTGCCAGCAGTACCGGGACTAGCGGGAATAATGAGCAGTTCTTC. It yields the protein CASSTGTSGNNEQFF. The chain is built from TRBV6-5 and TRBJ2-1; 13 bases are shared with TRBD2. The trim removed 5 bases at V and 7 bases at J, leaving 5 bases unmatched. Germline-derived CDR1 and CDR2 are MNHEY and SVGAGI. This CDR3 region has 15 residues.

The V call is TRBV30, the J call TRBJ2-4; 11 nucleotides match TRBD2. Trimming removed 3 bases from V and 9 bases from J; junction bases left unmatched: 7. Germline V gene sequence: CDR1 GTSNPN, CDR2 SVGIG (reference sequence). The CDR3 sequence is 14 residues long. The CDR3 region has the DNA TGTGCCTGGAGCCCTGAAACTAGCGGGGGCATTCAGTACTTC. It encodes CAWSPETSGGIQYF.

The genes are TRBV7-6 and TRBJ2-1; D might be TRBD1 (5 bases). Trimming removed 0 bases at V and 1 base at J, with 13 bases between. The CDR3 runs to 17 residues. Germline V gene lookup returns CDR1 SGHVS and CDR2 FNYEAQ. The CDR3 protein is CASSLAPSQGSYNEQFF. For the CDR3, the DNA is TGTGCCAGCAGCTTAGCCCCGTCCCAGGGTTCCTACAATGAGCAGTTCTTC.

The chain links TRBV5-1 to TRBJ1-1; no clear D gene. The CDR3 has 14 residues. The germline V and J ends were trimmed by 0 bases and 4 bases, with 10 bases remaining between them. The germline V gene has CDR1 SGHRS and CDR2 YFSETQ. Written as DNA, the CDR3 is TGCGCCAGCAGCTTGGCCGTGGCTAGCACTGAAGCTTTCTTT. Translating gives CASSLAVASTEAFF.

The rearrangement joins TRBV3-1 (or the pseudogene TRBV3-2) to TRBJ2-7; D is perhaps TRBD1 (6 bases). Trimming took off 2 bases at V and 0 bases at J, with 11 bases between the two ends. CDR3 length: 15 amino acids. From germline, CDR1 is LGHDT and CDR2 YNNKEL (reference sequence). The CDR3 DNA is TGTGCCAGCAGCCAAACAGGGATCAGCTCCTACGAGCAGTACTTC. Encoded protein: CASSQTGISSYEQYF.

The sample holds a few counts of this clone. The CDR3 bases are TGTGCCAGCAGCTCGACAAGGTGGACTAGCGGGAAACCCTACGAGCAGTACGTC. This gives the protein CASSSTRWTSGKPYEQYV. The chain links TRBV7-2 to TRBJ2-7; 12 bases are a match to TRBD2. The CDR3 totals 18 residues. Germline V lookup: CDR1 SGHTA, CDR2 FQGNSA. Trimming took 4 bases from V and 2 from J; bases not matched to a gene: 12.